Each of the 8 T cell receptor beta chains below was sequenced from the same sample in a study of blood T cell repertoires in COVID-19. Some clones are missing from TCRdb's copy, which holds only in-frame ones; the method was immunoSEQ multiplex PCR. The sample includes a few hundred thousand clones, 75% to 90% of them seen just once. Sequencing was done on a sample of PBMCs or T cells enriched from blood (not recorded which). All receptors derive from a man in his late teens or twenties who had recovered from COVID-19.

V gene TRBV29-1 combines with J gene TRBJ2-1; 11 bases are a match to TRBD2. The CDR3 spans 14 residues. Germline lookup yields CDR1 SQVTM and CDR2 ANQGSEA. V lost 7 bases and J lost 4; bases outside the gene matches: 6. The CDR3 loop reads CSAPTSGTYNEQFF. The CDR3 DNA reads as TGCAGCGCTCCGACTAGCGGGACGTACAATGAGCAGTTCTTC.

The CDR3 is CASSQGTGREKLFF. The CDR3 DNA reads as TGTGCCAGCAGCCAAGGGACAGGGAGGGAAAAACTGTTTTTT. This sequence joins TRBV3-1 (or the pseudogene TRBV3-2) and TRBJ1-4, with TRBD1 identical over 8 bases. Trimming took 1 base from V and 8 from J; bases not matched to a gene: 3. Per the germline V gene, CDR1 is LGHDT and CDR2 is YNNKEL (reference sequence). This CDR3 contains 14 residues.

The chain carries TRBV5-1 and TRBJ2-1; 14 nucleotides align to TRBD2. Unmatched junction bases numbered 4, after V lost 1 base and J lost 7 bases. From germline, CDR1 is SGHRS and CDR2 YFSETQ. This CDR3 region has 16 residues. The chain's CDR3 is CASSLPGLAGVNEQFF. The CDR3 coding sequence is TGCGCCAGCAGCTTGCCGGGACTAGCGGGAGTTAATGAGCAGTTCTTC.

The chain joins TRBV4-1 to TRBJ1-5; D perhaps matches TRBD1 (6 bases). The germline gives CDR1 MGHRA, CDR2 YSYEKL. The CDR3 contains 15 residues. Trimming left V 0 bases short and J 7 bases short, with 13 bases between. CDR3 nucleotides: TGCGCCAGCAGCCAAGATCGAGGAAGGGGGCAGCCCCAGCATTTT. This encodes CASSQDRGRGQPQHF.

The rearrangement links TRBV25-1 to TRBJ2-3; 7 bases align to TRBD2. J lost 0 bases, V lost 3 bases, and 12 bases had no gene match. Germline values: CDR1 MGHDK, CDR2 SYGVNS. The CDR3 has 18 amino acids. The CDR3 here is CASSDSRLAVRSTDTQYF. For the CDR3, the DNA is TGTGCCAGCAGTGATTCCCGACTAGCTGTCAGAAGCACAGATACGCAGTATTTT.

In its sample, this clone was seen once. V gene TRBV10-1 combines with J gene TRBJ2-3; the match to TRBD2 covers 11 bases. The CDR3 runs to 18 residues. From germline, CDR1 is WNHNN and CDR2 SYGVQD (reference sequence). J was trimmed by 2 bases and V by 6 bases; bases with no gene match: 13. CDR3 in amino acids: CASSSLVIAGGDTDTQYF. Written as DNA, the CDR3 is TGCGCCAGCAGCAGTTTAGTTATAGCGGGGGGGGACACAGATACGCAGTATTTT.

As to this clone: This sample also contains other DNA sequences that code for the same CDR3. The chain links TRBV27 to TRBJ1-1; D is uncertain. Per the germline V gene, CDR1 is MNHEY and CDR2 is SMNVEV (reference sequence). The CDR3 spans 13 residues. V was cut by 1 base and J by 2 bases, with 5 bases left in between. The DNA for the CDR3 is TGTGCCAGCAGTTTATTCCAAAACACTGAAGCTTTCTTT. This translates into CASSLFQNTEAFF.

The CDR3 protein is CASSLTAYSGNTIYF. As DNA, the CDR3 is TGTGCCAGCAGTTTGACAGCGTACTCTGGAAACACCATATATTTT. This chain links TRBV27 with TRBJ1-3; TRBD1 might be the D (5 bases). The CDR3 runs to 15 residues. The germline V and J ends were trimmed by 3 bases and 0 bases, with 9 bases remaining between them. Germline V CDR1 and CDR2: MNHEY, SMNVEV (reference sequence).